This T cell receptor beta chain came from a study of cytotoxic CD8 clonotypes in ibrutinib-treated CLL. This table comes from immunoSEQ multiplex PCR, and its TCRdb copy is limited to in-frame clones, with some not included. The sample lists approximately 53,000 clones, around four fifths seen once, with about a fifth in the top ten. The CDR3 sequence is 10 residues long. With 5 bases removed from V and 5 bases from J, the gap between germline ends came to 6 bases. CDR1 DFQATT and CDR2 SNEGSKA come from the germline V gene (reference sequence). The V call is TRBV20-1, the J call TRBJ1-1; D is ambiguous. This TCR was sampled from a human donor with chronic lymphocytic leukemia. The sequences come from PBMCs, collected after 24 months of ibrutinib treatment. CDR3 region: CSAGITEAFF. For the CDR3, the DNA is TGCAGTGCTGGAATTACTGAAGCTTTCTTT.